This T cell receptor (beta chain) was obtained from a study of T cell repertoires in cytomegalovirus infection. Study summary: Indications came from public TCR beta signatures; they pointed to CMV infection and to a matching HLA type.

CDR1 is SEHNR and CDR2 is FQNEAQ in the germline V gene (reference sequence). The CDR3 contains 14 residues. V was clipped by 4 bases and J by 6 bases; unmatched bases: 7. This clonotype was counted only a few times. Its antigen is as yet unknown. From the reads, TCRdb called clonotypes with MiXCR, one entry per CDR3 protein. The sample lists hundreds of thousands of distinct CDR3 sequences; 10% to 12% were seen once. Whole-study results and caveats: The ex vivo response was dominated by HLA-C-restricted CMV-specific TCR beta clonotypes. The cumulative frequency of public TCR beta families identified carriers of CMV plus the relevant HLA.

The receptor comes from a human donor in good health (CMV status not recorded). Some clones in this sample may be carry-over from other donors' samples. The sample taken for sequencing was PBMCs. The chain couples TRBV7-9 to TRBJ1-2; 8 nucleotides match TRBD1. The CDR3 DNA reads as TGTGCCAGCAGCTGGCAGGGGGCAGGGAATGGCTACACCTTC. It encodes CASSWQGAGNGYTF.